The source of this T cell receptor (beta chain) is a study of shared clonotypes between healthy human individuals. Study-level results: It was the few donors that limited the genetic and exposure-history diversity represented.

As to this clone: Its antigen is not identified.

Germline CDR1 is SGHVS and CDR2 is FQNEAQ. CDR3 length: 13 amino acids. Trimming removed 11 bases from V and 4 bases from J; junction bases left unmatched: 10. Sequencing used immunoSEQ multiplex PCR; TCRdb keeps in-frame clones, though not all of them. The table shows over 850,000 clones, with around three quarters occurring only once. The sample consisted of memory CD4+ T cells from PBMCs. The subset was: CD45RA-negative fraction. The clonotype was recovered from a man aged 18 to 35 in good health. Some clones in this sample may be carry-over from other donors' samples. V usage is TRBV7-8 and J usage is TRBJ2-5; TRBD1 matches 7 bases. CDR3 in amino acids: CAGSVDRVETQYF. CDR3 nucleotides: TGTGCCGGGTCGGTTGACAGGGTAGAGACCCAGTACTTC.